This T cell receptor beta chain was sequenced in a study of T cells in Graves' hyperthyroidism and ophthalmopathy (dated by TCRdb to 2018 to 2020). Concerning the study at large: Peripheral blood was sampled at the time of initial diagnosis, prior to any treatment. To identify TCR V-J signatures that set the groups apart, the researchers used a discovery cohort of 100 patients, made up of approximately 43 with Graves' ophthalmopathy and 57 with stable Graves' hyperthyroidism. Prospective prediction of ophthalmopathy was tested in an independent validation cohort of approximately 19 hyperthyroidism patients and roughly 16 patients who later progressed to ophthalmopathy. For training and testing, the 95 to 100 patients in the discovery cohort were randomly divided in a 7:3 ratio. The study also compared thyroid tissue and blood T-cell repertoires from more than five Graves' hyperthyroidism patients. Once sampling was done, hyperthyroidism patients were given methimazole at a starting dose of 30 mg daily, whereas ophthalmopathy patients were given high-dose intravenous methylprednisolone. The paper describes TCR Vbeta CDR3 sequencing of 135 peripheral blood samples, made up of 43 ophthalmopathy patients, around 78 hyperthyroidism patients and roughly 17 progressor patients. What the study reported, not specific to this receptor: Most expanded thyroid clonotypes (frequency above 0.001) were also detected in blood, suggesting blood repertoires may reflect thyroid immune responses. No statistical method was used to set the sample size in advance, and investigators knew the group allocation. In validation, the model predicted progression to ophthalmopathy a median of about 6 months before onset, with 70% to 71% sensitivity and nearly 75% specificity. A 13 V-J signature model separated ophthalmopathy from stable hyperthyroidism, with around 91% sensitivity and 81.08% specificity in cross-validation and 80%/75% in testing.

TCR beta CDR3 regions were amplified from RNA transcripts. For the first round of RT-PCR on the TCR CDR3, the HTBI primer set was used together with the Qiagen OneStep RT-PCR kit. A second multiplex PCR round built the libraries, followed by size selection and purification. Libraries were sequenced paired-end with 100 bp reads on an Illumina HiSeq2000. As for the original processing: Raw data were processed with SOAPnuke, discarding reads with adapters, uncalled bases, mean Phred below 15, or no exact constant-primer or identifier match. COPE v1.2.5 was used to merge the high-quality paired reads, and each unique nucleotide sequence was defined as a clonotype. MiTCR v1.1 was used to align clonotypes to the IMGT TRBV, TRBD and TRBJ reference segments. The analysis included only V-J combinations with a frequency above 0.0001, which together covered around 99% of the repertoires. A TCS score was defined as the ratio of F50 (clonal expansion) to E x V (chaos), with BLOSUM62-based TCRdist applied between CDR3 peptides within each V-J. Welch's t-statistics and random forest reduced just over 500 V-J features to fewer than 15, which were used in a naive Bayes classifier (R e1071). TCRdb trimmed public reads at Q25 via fastp, called clones via MiXCR and kept in-frame beta chains. Each CDR3 protein gets just one entry, which takes the most common genes and DNA from the rows behind it. None of the V and J calls come from the authors' own analysis; TCRdb made them. The sample data list roughly 580,000 distinct CDR3 sequences, and more than 11% of these were observed just once. 5.8% of the sample is held by the ten biggest clonotypes.

About this clonotype: Its specific antigen is unknown. No per-base quality is available; no much larger clone lies one base away.

Including the terminal cysteine and phenylalanine, the CDR3 comprises 14 residues. Only the CDR3 DNA is retained, 42 bases long and in frame from the first base. Cut back by 1 base and 8 bases, the V and J ends lie 14 bases apart. The CDR1 and CDR2 encoded by the germline V gene are LGHNA and YSLEER. Hyperthyroidism patients were newly diagnosed, with disease duration under 2 months, and aged 18 to 65 years. Patients with uncontrolled infections, other autoimmune diseases, pregnancy or lactation were excluded. Diagnoses were established on the basis of clinical symptoms, serum thyroxine and TRAb, thyroid ultrasound, and orbital computed tomography. Blood from progressor patients was drawn when they were first diagnosed with hyperthyroidism, before any ophthalmopathy symptoms appeared. PBMCs were separated from approximately 10 ml of fresh peripheral blood using Ficoll-Paque density gradient centrifugation. Progressor patients were defined as those initially diagnosed with Graves' hyperthyroidism in whom ophthalmopathy developed during follow-up. Total RNA was extracted with Trizol reagent, and quality was checked on an Agilent 2100 Bioanalyzer.

The clonotype was recovered from a woman in her 30s with Graves' hyperthyroidism that later progressed to Graves' ophthalmopathy. The sequence joins TRBV4-3 to TRBJ1-2; TRBD1 is possibly the D segment (5 matching bases). Sequenced material: blood. CDR3 protein: CASSQVGEVEGYTF. The bases are TGCGCCAGCAGCCAAGTAGGGGAAGTAGAGGGCTACACCTTC.